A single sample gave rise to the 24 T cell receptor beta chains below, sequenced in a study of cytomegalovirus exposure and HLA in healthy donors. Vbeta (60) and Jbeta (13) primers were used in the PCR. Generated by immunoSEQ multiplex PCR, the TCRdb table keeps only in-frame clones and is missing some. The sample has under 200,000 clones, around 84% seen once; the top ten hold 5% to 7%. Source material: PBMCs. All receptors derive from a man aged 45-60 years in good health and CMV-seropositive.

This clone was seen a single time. The CDR3: CASSDGQGGKEKLFF. Here the CDR3 DNA reads TGTGCCAGCAGTGATGGGCAGGGAGGGAAGGAAAAACTGTTTTTT. V gene TRBV2 combines with J gene TRBJ1-4; maybe TRBD1 (5 bases). Trimming took off 3 bases at V and 8 bases at J, with 16 bases between the two ends. CDR3 length equals 15 residues. The germline V gene has CDR1 SNHLY and CDR2 FYNNEI.

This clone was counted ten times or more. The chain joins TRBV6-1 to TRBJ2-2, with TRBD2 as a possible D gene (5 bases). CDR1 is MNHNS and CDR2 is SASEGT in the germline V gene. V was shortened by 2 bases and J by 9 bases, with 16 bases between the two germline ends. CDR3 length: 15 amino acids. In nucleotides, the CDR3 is TGTGCCAGCAGTGAACTTCGAGGGAGAAGCCGGGAGCTGTTTTTT. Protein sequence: CASSELRGRSRELFF.

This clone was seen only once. The CDR3 loop reads CASSLDTSYGETQYF. Written as DNA, the CDR3 is TGTGCCAGTAGCCTGGACACTTCTTATGGGGAGACCCAGTACTTC. The chain joins TRBV19 to TRBJ2-5; D might be TRBD1 (5 bases). Germline CDR1 is LNHDA and CDR2 is SQIVND (reference sequence). V dropped 6 bases and J dropped 5 bases, with 19 bases sitting between them. The CDR3 contains 15 residues.

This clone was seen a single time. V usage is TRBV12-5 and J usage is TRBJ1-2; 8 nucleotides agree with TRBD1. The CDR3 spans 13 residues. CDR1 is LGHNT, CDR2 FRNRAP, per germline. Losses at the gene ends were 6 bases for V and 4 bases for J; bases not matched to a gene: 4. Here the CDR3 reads CASGRTGLYGYTF. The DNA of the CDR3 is TGTGCTAGTGGCCGGACAGGGCTCTATGGCTACACCTTC.

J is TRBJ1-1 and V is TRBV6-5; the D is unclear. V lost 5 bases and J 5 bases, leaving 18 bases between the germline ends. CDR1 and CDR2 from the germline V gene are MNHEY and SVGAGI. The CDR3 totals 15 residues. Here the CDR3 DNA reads TGTGCCAGCAGTCCCCCGGACGGTGGGAGGACTGAAGCTTTCTTT. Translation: CASSPPDGGRTEAFF.

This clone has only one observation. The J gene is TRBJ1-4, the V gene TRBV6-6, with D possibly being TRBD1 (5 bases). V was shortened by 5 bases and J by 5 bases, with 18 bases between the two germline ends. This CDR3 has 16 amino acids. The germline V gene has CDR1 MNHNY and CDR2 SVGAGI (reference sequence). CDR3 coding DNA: TGTGCCAGCAGTAACCCCAGAGGACAACTAAATGAAAAACTGTTTTTT. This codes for CASSNPRGQLNEKLFF.

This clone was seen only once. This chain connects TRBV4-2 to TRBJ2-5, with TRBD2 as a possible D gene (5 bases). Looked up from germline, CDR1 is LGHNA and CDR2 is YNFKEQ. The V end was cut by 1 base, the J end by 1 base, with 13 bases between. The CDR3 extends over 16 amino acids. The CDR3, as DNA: TGTGCCAGCAGCCAAGTAGCGAGCGGTGTCCAAGAGACCCAGTACTTC. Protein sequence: CASSQVASGVQETQYF.

The DNA of the CDR3 is TGTGCCAGCAGCCTTCAGGGGGCGCTGGAGACCCAGTACTTC. Amino acid sequence: CASSLQGALETQYF. The chain carries TRBV9 and TRBJ2-5; TRBD1 matches 8 bases. The CDR3 consists of 14 residues. V was clipped by 4 bases and J by 5 bases; unmatched bases: 7. The germline V gene has CDR1 SGDLS and CDR2 YYNGEE.

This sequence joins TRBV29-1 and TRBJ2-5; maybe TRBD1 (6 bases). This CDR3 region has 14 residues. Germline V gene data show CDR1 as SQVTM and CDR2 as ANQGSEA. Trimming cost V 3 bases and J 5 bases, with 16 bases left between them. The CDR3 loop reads CSVDEGQTGETQYF. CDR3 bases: TGCAGCGTTGACGAAGGACAGACGGGGGAGACCCAGTACTTC.

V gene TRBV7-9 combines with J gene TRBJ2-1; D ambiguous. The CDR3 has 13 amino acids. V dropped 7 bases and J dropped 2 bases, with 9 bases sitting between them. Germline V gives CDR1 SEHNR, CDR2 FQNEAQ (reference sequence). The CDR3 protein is CASTRTPYNEQFF. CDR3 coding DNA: TGTGCCAGCACCCGTACTCCCTACAATGAGCAGTTCTTC.

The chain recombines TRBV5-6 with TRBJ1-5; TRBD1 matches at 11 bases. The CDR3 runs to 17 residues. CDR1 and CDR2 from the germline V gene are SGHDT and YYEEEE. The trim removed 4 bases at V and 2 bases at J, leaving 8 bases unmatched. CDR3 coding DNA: TGTGCCAGCAGCCTAGGACAGGGGGCAACGGGCAATCAGCCCCAGCATTTT. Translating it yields CASSLGQGATGNQPQHF.

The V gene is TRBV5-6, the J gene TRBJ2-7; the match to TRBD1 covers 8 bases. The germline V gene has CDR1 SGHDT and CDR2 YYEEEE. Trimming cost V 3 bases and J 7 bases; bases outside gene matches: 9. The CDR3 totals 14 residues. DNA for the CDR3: TGTGCCAGCAGCTGGGGACAGGACACCGAGGAGCAGTACTTC. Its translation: CASSWGQDTEEQYF.

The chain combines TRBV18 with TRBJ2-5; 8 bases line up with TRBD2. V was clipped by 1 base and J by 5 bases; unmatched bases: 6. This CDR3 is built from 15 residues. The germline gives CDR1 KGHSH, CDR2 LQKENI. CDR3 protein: CASSPQGLELETQYF. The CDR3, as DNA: TGTGCCAGCTCACCACAGGGACTAGAGTTGGAGACCCAGTACTTC.

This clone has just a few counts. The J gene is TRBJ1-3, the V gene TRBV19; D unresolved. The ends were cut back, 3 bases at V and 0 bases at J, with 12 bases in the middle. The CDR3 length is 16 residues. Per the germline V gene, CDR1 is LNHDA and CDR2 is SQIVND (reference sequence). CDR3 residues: CASSMVALHSGNTIYF. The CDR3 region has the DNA TGTGCCAGTAGTATGGTGGCTTTGCACTCTGGAAACACCATATATTTT. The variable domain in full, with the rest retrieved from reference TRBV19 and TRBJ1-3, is DGGITQSPKYLFRKEGQNVTLSCEQNLNHDAMYWYRQDPGQGLRLIYYSQIVNDFQKGDIAEGYSVSREKKESFPLTVTSAQKNPTAFYLCASSMVALHSGNTIYFGEGSWLTVV.

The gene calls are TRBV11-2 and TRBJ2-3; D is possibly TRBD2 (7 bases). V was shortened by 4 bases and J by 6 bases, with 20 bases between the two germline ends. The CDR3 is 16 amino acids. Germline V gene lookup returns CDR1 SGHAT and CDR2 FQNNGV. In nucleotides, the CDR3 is TGTGCCAGCAGCTCGGGGACTGGGAGGGGGGTTGATACGCAGTATTTT. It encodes CASSSGTGRGVDTQYF.

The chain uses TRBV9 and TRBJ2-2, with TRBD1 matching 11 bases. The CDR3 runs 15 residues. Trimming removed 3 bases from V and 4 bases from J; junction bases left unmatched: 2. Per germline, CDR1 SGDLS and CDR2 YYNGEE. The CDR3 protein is CASSGGQGVTGELFF. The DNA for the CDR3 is TGTGCCAGCAGCGGGGGACAGGGGGTCACCGGGGAGCTGTTTTTT.

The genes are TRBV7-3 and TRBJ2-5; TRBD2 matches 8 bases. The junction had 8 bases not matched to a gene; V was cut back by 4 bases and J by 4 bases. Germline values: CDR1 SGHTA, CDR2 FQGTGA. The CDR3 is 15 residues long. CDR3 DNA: TGTGCCAGCAGCTCTTCCGGGGGGGCCGTAGAGACCCAGTACTTC. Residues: CASSSSGGAVETQYF.

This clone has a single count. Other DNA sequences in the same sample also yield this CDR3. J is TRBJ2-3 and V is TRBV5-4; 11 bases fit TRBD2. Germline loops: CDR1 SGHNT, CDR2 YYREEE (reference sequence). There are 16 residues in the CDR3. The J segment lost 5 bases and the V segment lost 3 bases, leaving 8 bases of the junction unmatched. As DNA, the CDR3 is TGTGCCAGCAGCTACGGACTAGCGGGTGGGAAAGATACGCAGTATTTT. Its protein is CASSYGLAGGKDTQYF.

The CDR3, as DNA: TGTGCCAGCAGTCTCAGGTTGCCTGAGCAGTTCTTC. Residues: CASSLRLPEQFF. The J gene is TRBJ2-1, the V gene TRBV6-5; D is undetermined. Trimming shortened V by 5 bases and J by 9 bases, and 11 bases separated the two germline ends. CDR1 and CDR2 from the germline V gene are MNHEY and SVGAGI. This CDR3 contains 12 residues.

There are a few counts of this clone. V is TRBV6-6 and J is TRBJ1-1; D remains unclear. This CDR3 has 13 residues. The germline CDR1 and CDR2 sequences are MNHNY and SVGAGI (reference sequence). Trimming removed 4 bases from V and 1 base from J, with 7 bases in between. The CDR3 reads CASSFGSNTEAFF. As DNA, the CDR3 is TGTGCCAGCAGTTTCGGGTCGAACACTGAAGCTTTCTTT.

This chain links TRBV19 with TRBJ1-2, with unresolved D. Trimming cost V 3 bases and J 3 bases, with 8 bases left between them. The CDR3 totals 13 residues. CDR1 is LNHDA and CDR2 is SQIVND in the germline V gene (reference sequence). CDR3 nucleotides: TGTGCCAGTAGTATTCTGGCGGACTATGGCTACACCTTC. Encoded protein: CASSILADYGYTF. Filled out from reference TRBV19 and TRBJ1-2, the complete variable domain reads DGGITQSPKYLFRKEGQNVTLSCEQNLNHDAMYWYRQDPGQGLRLIYYSQIVNDFQKGDIAEGYSVSREKKESFPLTVTSAQKNPTAFYLCASSILADYGYTFGSGTRLTVV.

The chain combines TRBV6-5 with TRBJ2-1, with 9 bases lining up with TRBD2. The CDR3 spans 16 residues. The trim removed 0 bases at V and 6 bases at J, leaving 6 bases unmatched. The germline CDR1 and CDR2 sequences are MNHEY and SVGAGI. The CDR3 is CASSYSFAGGRNEQFF. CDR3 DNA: TGTGCCAGCAGTTACTCGTTTGCGGGAGGGCGCAATGAGCAGTTCTTC.

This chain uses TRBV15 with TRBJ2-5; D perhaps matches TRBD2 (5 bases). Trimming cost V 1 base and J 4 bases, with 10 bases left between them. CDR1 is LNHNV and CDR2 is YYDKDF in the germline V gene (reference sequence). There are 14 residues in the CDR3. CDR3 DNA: TGTGCCACCAGCAGAGTTAGTCGGGGAGAGACCCAGTACTTC. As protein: CATSRVSRGETQYF.

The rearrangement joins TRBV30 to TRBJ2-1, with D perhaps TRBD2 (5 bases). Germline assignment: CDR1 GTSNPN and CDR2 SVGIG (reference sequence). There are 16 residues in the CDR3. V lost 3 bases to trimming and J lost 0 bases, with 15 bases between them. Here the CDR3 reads CAWRKPTGISYNEQFF. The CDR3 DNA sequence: TGTGCCTGGAGAAAGCCCACCGGGATCTCCTACAATGAGCAGTTCTTC.